This T cell receptor (beta chain) came from a study of graft-versus-host responses after intestinal transplantation (dated by TCRdb to 2020 to 2022). Broadly, across the study: Multivisceral, liver-intestinal, or isolated intestinal transplants were received by the recipients. All recipients received anti-thymocyte globulin induction followed by maintenance tacrolimus and steroids for 3 to 4 years. After intestinal transplantation, graft-versus-host and host-versus-graft alloreactive T cell clones in the graft, circulation and bone marrow were tracked using bulk TCR-beta CDR3 sequencing. To identify alloreactive clones, pre-transplant mixed lymphocyte reaction products were sequenced and compared with unstimulated pre-transplant donor and recipient T cells. The cohort enrolled 24 intestinal transplant recipients including one retransplant, and a few patients lacking pretransplant specimens were excluded. A peak of at least 4% donor T cells among recipient peripheral blood mononuclear cells was the definition used for donor T cell macrochimerism. Samples from a few later patients were sequenced in-house on an Illumina MiSeq with MiXCR processing rather than by the commercial service. Results the study describes overall, beyond this receptor: Peak levels of circulating GvH clones were associated with declines in HvG clones early after transplant. Conclusions were limited by the relatively low number and heterogeneity of intestinal transplant patients. GvH clones were detected in recipient bone marrow, and some appeared earlier in ileal mucosa or blood, consistent with an intestinal mucosal origin. In the allografts of patients with donor T cell macrochimerism, GvH to HvG T cell clonal ratios were high.

In the germline V gene (reference sequence), CDR1 corresponds to MNHEY and CDR2 to SMNVEV. Relative to germline, V is 2 bases shorter and J is 0 bases shorter, with 20 bases between their ends. The CDR3 runs 18 amino acids, cysteine and phenylalanine included. CDR3 DNA is the only sequence kept; it has 54 bases, read in frame from the first base. Library preparation employed the immunoSEQ multiplex PCR assay. High-throughput TCR-beta CDR3 sequencing of genomic DNA from most patients was performed by Adaptive Biotechnologies. As for how the authors treated the data: Adaptive's ImmunoSEQ software was the source of the TCR sequencing data for about 20 patients, while a few other patients were processed with MiXCR and VDJtools. CDR3 nucleotide sequences shared between donor and recipient were removed because the origin of such sequences could not be assigned. To count as alloreactive, a clone needed at least 2-fold expansion over unstimulated cells and a minimum CFSE-low frequency of 0.002% (template counts) or 0.001% (read counts). Clones detected in sequenced pre-transplant spleen, lymph node, or MLR CFSE-low populations of the donor or recipient were defined as mappable. Cumulative frequency of alloreactive clones was calculated as a percentage of all sequences weighted by copy number. This immuneACCESS table, as held by TCRdb, lists in-frame sequences with V and J called but not all clones. Of the missing ones, under half trace to an unresolved V gene in checked studies; the others have no known cause. The V and J calls and the clone size are those of that table, but D and trimming were determined from the DNA. The sample table lists around 54,000 clones, about 90% of them with a count of one. Of the sample, roughly 5.5% is held by the ten largest clones.

In the first month after transplant, blood samples were collected up to 4 times, and after that at least monthly when available. This clone was recorded only once. Its antigen target is currently unknown. Base qualities are missing; no much larger clone stands one base away. This TCR was recovered from a human patient who received an intestinal transplant, so some T cells may come from the graft donor. This specimen consisted of PBMCs, obtained 650 to 680 days after intestinal transplant. In this chain, TRBV27 is recombined with TRBJ2-7; the D gene is possibly TRBD1, with 6 bases matching. The CDR3 sequence is CASSLTGRHLKSSYEQYF. The sequenced DNA: TGTGCCAGCAGTTTAACAGGGAGACACCTAAAGAGCTCCTACGAGCAGTACTTC.